This T cell receptor (beta chain) derives from a study of T cells in narcolepsy. Assay used: immunoSEQ multiplex PCR; TCRdb lists only in-frame clones, some missing. The table has roughly 20,000 clones, 75% to 90% seen once. V was pared by 2 bases and J by 7 bases, with 5 bases of the junction left unmatched. Germline CDR1 SGDLS, CDR2 YYNGEE. The CDR3 has 13 residues. This sequence joins TRBV9 and TRBJ1-1; TRBD1 aligns across 7 bases. Sequencing was performed on memory (CD45RA-) CD4+ T cells from blood. This sequence was found in a human donor in good health. The CDR3 bases are TGTGCCAGCAGCGTCGCAGGGGGAGGTGAAGCTTTCTTT. Translation: CASSVAGGGEAFF. Full variable domain (missing parts from reference TRBV9 and TRBJ1-1): DSGVTQTPKHLITATGQRVTLRCSPRSGDLSVYWYQQSLDQGLQFLIQYYNGEERAKGNILERFSAQQFPDLHSELNLSSLELGDSALYFCASSVAGGGEAFFGQGTRLTVV.